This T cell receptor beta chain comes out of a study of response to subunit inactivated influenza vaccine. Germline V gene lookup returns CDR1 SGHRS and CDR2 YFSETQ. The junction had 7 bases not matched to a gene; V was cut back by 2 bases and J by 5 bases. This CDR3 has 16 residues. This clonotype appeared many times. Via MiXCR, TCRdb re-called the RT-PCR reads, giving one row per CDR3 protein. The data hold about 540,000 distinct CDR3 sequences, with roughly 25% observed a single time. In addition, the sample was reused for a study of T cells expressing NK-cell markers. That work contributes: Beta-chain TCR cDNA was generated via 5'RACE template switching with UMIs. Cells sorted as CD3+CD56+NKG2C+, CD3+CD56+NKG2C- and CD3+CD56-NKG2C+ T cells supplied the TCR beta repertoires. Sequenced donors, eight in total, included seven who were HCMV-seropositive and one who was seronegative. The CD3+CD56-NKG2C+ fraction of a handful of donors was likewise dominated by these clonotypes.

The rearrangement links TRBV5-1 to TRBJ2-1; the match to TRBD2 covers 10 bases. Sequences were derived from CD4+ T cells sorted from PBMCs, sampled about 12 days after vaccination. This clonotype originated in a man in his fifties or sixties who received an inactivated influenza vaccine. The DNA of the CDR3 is TGCGCCAGCAGCTTTGCTAGCGGGGGCCGAAACAATGAGCAGTTCTTC. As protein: CASSFASGGRNNEQFF.